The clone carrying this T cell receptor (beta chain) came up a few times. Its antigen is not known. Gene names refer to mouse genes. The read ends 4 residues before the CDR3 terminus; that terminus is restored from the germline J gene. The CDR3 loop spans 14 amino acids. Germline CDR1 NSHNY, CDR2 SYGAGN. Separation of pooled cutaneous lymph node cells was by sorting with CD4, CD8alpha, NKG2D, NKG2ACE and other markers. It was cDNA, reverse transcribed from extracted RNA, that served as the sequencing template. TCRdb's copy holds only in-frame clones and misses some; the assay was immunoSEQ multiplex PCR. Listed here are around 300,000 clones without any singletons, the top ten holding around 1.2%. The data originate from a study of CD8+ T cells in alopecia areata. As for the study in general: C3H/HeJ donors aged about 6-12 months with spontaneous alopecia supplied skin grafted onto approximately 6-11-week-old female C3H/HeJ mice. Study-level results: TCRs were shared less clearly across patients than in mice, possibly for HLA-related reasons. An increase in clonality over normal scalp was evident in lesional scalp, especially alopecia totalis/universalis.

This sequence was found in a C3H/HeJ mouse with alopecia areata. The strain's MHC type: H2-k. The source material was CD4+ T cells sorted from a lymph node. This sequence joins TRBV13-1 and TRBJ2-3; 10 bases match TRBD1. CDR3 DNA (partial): TGTGCCAGCAGGGAGACAGGGGGCGAAGAA. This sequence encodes CASRETGGEE. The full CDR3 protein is CASRETGGEETLYF.